This TCR beta chain was identified in a study of T cells after posttransplantation cyclophosphamide. Overall study findings and caveats: Later post-transplant blood repertoires were often dominated by donor CD8+ memory clones.

TCRdb keeps only in-frame clones here, not all; method: immunoSEQ multiplex PCR. The repertoire has roughly 70,000 clones, just under 95% of them found once; the top ten carry about 3%. As for this clone: The target antigen is unknown.

The germline CDR1 and CDR2 sequences are MDHEN and SYDVKM. CDR3 length equals 16 residues. V was clipped by 4 bases and J by 0 bases; unmatched bases: 5. Peripheral blood was collected from the related graft donor on the marrow donation day. This rearrangement joins TRBV28 to TRBJ2-2; 7 bases match TRBD1. This sequence originates from a woman in her 30s in good health and a related stem cell transplant donor. Sequencing used PBMCs. CDR3 nucleotide sequence: TGTGCCAGCAGTTACCCGACAGGGACGAACACCGGGGAGCTGTTTTTT. It encodes CASSYPTGTNTGELFF.